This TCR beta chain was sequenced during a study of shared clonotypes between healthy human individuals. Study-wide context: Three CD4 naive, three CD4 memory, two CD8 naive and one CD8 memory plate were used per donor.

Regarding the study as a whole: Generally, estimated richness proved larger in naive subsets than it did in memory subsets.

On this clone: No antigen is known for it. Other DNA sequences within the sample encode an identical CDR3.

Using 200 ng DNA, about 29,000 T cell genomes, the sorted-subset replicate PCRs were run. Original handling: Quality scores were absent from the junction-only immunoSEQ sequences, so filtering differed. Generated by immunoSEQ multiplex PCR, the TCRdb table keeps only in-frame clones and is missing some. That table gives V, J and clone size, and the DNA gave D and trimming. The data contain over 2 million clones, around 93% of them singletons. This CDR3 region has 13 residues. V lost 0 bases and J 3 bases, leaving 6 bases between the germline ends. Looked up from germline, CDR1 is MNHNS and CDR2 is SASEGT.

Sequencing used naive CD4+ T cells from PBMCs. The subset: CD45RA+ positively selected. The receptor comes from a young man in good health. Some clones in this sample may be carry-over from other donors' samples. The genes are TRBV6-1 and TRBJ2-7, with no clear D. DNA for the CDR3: TGTGCCAGCAGTGAAGCTCCAAACTACGAGCAGTACTTC. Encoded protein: CASSEAPNYEQYF.